This T cell receptor beta chain was captured by sequencing in a study of cytomegalovirus exposure and HLA in healthy donors. Looking at the study overall: Of around 400 genotyped donors, roughly 81% grouped in the Caucasian-associated ancestry cluster. Study results and limitations: The classifier reportedly diagnosed cytomegalovirus status with high sensitivity and specificity.

The PCR made use of 60 Vbeta and 13 Jbeta primers. Assay used: immunoSEQ multiplex PCR; TCRdb lists only in-frame clones, some missing. The table records 150,000 or so clones, more than 60% of them present only once. In regard to this clone: Its antigen is still unknown.

Germline V gene data show CDR1 as KGHSH and CDR2 as LQKENI. V gave up 1 base and J gave up 5 bases, with 13 bases separating them. The CDR3 length is 15 residues. Sample: PBMCs. The V call is TRBV18, the J call TRBJ2-3, with a tentative D call TRBD2 (6 bases). The sequence came from a man younger than 35 in good health and CMV-seropositive. The CDR3 spells CASSPQPSEVDTQYF. The CDR3 DNA sequence: TGTGCCAGCTCACCACAGCCTAGCGAGGTAGATACGCAGTATTTT.